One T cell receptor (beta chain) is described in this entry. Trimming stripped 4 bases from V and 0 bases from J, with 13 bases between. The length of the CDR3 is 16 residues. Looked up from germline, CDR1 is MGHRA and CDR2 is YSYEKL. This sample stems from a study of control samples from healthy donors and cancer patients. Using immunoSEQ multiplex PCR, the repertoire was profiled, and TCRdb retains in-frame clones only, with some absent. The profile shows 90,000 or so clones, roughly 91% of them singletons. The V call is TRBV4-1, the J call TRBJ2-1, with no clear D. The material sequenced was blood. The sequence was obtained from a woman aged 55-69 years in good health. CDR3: CASSLPGRSSYNEQFF. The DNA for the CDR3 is TGCGCCAGCAGCCTACCCGGACGTAGCTCCTACAATGAGCAGTTCTTC.